The TCR beta chain described here comes from a study of response to subunit inactivated influenza vaccine. This clonotype was picked up many times. V was pared by 2 bases and J by 10 bases, with 6 bases of the junction left unmatched. This CDR3 is built from 14 residues. The germline CDR1 and CDR2 sequences are MGHRA and YSYEKL. TCRdb reprocessed the RT-PCR reads via MiXCR and lists one record per CDR3 protein. This sample yields around 170,000 distinct CDR3 sequences, of which 9.5% to 12% are seen a single time; roughly a third belongs to the top ten. The sample in question was CD8+ T cells sorted from PBMCs, obtained approximately 25 months after vaccination. This chain uses TRBV4-1 with TRBJ2-1; 9 bases align to TRBD1. The TCR originated in a man between 50 and 75 years old who received an inactivated influenza vaccine. Written as DNA, the CDR3 is TGCGCCAGCAGCCAAAAGGGACAGGGTCGAGAGCAGTTCTTC. Encoded protein: CASSQKGQGREQFF.